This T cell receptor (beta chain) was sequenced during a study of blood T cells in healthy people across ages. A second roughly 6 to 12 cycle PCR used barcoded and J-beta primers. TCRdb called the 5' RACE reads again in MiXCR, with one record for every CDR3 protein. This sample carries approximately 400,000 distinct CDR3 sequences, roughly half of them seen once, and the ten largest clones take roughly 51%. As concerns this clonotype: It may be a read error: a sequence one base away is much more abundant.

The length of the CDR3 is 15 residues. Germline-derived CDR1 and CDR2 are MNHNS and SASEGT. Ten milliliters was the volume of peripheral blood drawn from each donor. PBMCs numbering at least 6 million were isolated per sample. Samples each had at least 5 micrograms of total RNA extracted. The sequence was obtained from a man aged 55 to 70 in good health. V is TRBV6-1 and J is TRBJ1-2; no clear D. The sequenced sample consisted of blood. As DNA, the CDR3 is TGTGCCTGCAGTGAATTTCAGGCAGTGACCTATGGCTACACCTTC. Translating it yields CACSEFQAVTYGYTF.